This T cell receptor (beta chain) was recovered during a study of blood T cell repertoires in COVID-19. The CDR3 is made up of 23 amino acids. Unmatched junction bases numbered 31, after V lost 5 bases and J lost 5 bases. The germline V gene encodes CDR1 MDHEN and CDR2 SYDVKM. TCRdb keeps only in-frame clones here, not all; method: immunoSEQ multiplex PCR. The table includes around 220,000 clones, over 75% detected once. The TCR sequence derives from a man in his forties with active or convalescent COVID-19. What was sequenced was peripheral blood. The genes are TRBV28 and TRBJ2-2; 8 bases agree with TRBD1. The CDR3 is CASSPSHWTGRRLGSRSTGELFF. CDR3 in DNA: TGTGCCAGCAGTCCCTCACACTGGACAGGGCGGAGGCTGGGATCGCGGAGTACCGGGGAGCTGTTTTTT.